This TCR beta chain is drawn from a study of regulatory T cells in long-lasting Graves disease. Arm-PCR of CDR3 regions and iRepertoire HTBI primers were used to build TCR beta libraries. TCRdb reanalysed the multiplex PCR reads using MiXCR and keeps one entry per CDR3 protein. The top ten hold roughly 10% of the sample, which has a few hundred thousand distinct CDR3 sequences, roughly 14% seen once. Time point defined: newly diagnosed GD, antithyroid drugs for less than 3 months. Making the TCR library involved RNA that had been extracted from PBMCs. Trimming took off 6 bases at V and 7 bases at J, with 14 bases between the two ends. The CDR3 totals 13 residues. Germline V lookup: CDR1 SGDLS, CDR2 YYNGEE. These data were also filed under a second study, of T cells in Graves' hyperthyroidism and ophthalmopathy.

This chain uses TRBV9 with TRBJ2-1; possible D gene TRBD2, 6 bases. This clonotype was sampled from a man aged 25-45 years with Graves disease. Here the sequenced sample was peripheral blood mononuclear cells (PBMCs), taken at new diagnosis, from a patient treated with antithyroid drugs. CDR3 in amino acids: CASNTGEGNEQFF. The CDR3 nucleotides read TGTGCCAGCAATACGGGAGAGGGAAATGAGCAGTTCTTC.